Listed here are 14 T cell receptor beta chains from one sample, sequenced in a study of cytomegalovirus exposure and HLA in healthy donors. The PCR contained 60 Vbeta and 13 Jbeta primers. TCRdb's copy holds only in-frame clones and misses some; the assay was immunoSEQ multiplex PCR. In the table there are some 120,000 clones, 77% of which are singletons. Material for sequencing was PBMCs. These receptors came from a human donor in good health.

The chain combines TRBV5-1 with TRBJ1-3; D might be TRBD1 (6 bases). This CDR3 contains 18 residues. Germline CDR1 reads SGHRS; CDR2 reads YFSETQ. Deletions cut 0 bases from V and 4 bases from J, with 20 bases between. CDR3 amino acids: CASSLGTTGQTHGNTIYF. The CDR3 nucleotides are TGCGCCAGCAGCTTGGGAACGACAGGCCAGACGCACGGAAACACCATATATTTT.

This clone appeared a few times. The chain combines TRBV7-9 with TRBJ1-1; no reliable D call. CDR1 SEHNR and CDR2 FQNEAQ come from the germline V gene (reference sequence). V dropped 5 bases and J dropped 4 bases, with 8 bases sitting between them. The CDR3 loop spans 12 amino acids. CDR3 loop: CASSVAGTEAFF. DNA for the CDR3: TGTGCCAGCAGCGTGGCGGGCACTGAAGCTTTCTTT.

This clone was seen only once. In nucleotides, the CDR3 is TGTGCCAGCAGTCACGAGATAGCGGGAACAACAGATACGCAGTATTTT. It is translated as CASSHEIAGTTDTQYF. The chain carries TRBV28 and TRBJ2-3, with 8 bases lining up with TRBD2. CDR3 length equals 16 residues. The germline V gene encodes CDR1 MDHEN and CDR2 SYDVKM. The V gene end was trimmed by 5 bases and the J gene end by 3 bases; junction bases not matched to a gene: 10.

This clone showed up just a few times. The chain joins TRBV6-5 to TRBJ2-4, with D possibly TRBD2 on 6 matching bases. V shed 6 bases and J shed 7 bases, with 16 bases lying between them. Germline V lookup: CDR1 MNHEY, CDR2 SVGAGI. The CDR3 is 14 amino acids. The CDR3 region is CASSPGTLSNIQYF. The CDR3 nucleotides are TGTGCCAGCAGCCCCGGGACTCTCTCGAACATTCAGTACTTC.

V usage is TRBV5-4 and J usage is TRBJ2-5; 7 nucleotides match TRBD1. CDR1 and CDR2 (germline): SGHNT, YYREEE (reference sequence). The V gene end was trimmed by 4 bases and the J gene end by 1 base; junction bases not matched to a gene: 7. This CDR3 has 15 residues. The CDR3 DNA sequence: TGTGCCAGCAGCATCTCGGGACAGATCCAAGAGACCCAGTACTTC. This translates into CASSISGQIQETQYF.

The rearrangement joins TRBV6-6 to TRBJ2-5, with 11 nucleotides matching TRBD2. Trimming removed 6 bases from V and 5 bases from J; junction bases left unmatched: 8. Germline-derived CDR1 and CDR2 are MNHNY and SVGAGI (reference sequence). The CDR3 is 15 amino acids. The CDR3 reads CASRLSGRGLETQYF. As DNA, the CDR3 is TGTGCCAGCAGGCTTAGCGGGAGGGGATTGGAGACCCAGTACTTC.

This clone was seen a few times. The chain is built from TRBV6-5 and TRBJ2-1; D is unresolved. The CDR3 is 15 amino acids. The germline CDR1 and CDR2 sequences are MNHEY and SVGAGI. V was clipped by 0 bases and J by 5 bases, with 11 bases between them. CDR3 bases: TGTGCCAGCAGTTACTCCCGCCATGAGAACAATGAGCAGTTCTTC. Translated, it gives CASSYSRHENNEQFF.

The rearrangement uses TRBV19 and TRBJ1-2; D perhaps matches TRBD1 (5 bases). Per germline, CDR1 LNHDA and CDR2 SQIVND (reference sequence). The CDR3 runs 14 residues. Trimming left V 5 bases short and J 2 bases short, with 12 bases between. The CDR3 DNA follows: TGTGCCAGTAGTCCAGACAGAAAAAACTATGGCTACACCTTC. Amino acid sequence: CASSPDRKNYGYTF. Combining the CDR3 with reference TRBV19 and TRBJ1-2 gives the whole variable domain DGGITQSPKYLFRKEGQNVTLSCEQNLNHDAMYWYRQDPGQGLRLIYYSQIVNDFQKGDIAEGYSVSREKKESFPLTVTSAQKNPTAFYLCASSPDRKNYGYTFGSGTRLTVV.

This chain uses TRBV29-1 with TRBJ2-3, with D possibly matching TRBD2 (6 bases). From germline, CDR1 is SQVTM and CDR2 ANQGSEA. V gave up 6 bases and J gave up 1 base, with 14 bases separating them. The CDR3 length is 14 residues. In nucleotides, the CDR3 is TGCAGCGTAATACCAGCGGGCGGCACAGATACGCAGTATTTT. Translating gives CSVIPAGGTDTQYF.

The rearrangement joins TRBV18 to TRBJ2-2, with 11 bases identical to TRBD2. The ends lost 6 bases at V and 0 bases at J; junction bases unmatched: 12. The CDR3 is 19 residues long. CDR1 and CDR2 from the germline V gene are KGHSH and LQKENI. Written as DNA, the CDR3 is TGTGCCAGCTCCCCGTCGACTAGCGGGAATTACGCGAACACCGGGGAGCTGTTTTTT. The encoded protein is CASSPSTSGNYANTGELFF.

As concerns this clone: Distinct nucleotide sequences in the sample also encode this CDR3. V is TRBV28 and J is TRBJ2-3; tentatively, D is TRBD2 (5 bases). This CDR3 has 12 amino acids. Germline CDR1 reads MDHEN; CDR2 reads SYDVKM. Trimming removed 2 bases at V and 6 bases at J, with 6 bases between. CDR3 sequence (DNA): TGTGCCAGCAGTTTAGGCGGGGATACGCAGTATTTT. Protein product: CASSLGGDTQYF.

The rearrangement links TRBV21-1 to TRBJ2-5; the table's D call of TRBD1 was not tested on the DNA. Near its end, the DNA agrees better with TRBJ2-7, so the J call may be wrong. TRBV21-1 counts as a pseudogene. CDR3 size: 14 residues. The CDR3 region is CASSKADSPYEQYF. DNA of the CDR3: TGTGCCAGCAGCAAAGCGGACAGTCCCTACGAGCAGTACTTC.

About this clone itself: An end of the junction does not agree with germline; a read error may underlie this. The rearrangement uses TRBV9 and TRBJ2-3; a possible D gene is TRBD2 (5 bases). The CDR3 sequence is 15 residues long. Per the germline V gene, CDR1 is SGDLS and CDR2 is YYNGEE. CDR3 DNA: TGTGCCAGCAGCGTAGCCAGCGGCCGCACCGATACGCAGTATTTT. Amino acid sequence: CASSVASGRTDTQYF.

The chain has TRBV28 and TRBJ1-5; 7 bases are a match to TRBD1. The germline gives CDR1 MDHEN, CDR2 SYDVKM. The J segment lost 1 base and the V segment lost 7 bases, leaving 7 bases of the junction unmatched. The CDR3 totals 15 residues. CDR3 amino acids: CASKGGQLSNQPQHF. CDR3 sequence (DNA): TGTGCCAGCAAGGGGGGACAGCTGAGCAATCAGCCCCAGCATTTT.